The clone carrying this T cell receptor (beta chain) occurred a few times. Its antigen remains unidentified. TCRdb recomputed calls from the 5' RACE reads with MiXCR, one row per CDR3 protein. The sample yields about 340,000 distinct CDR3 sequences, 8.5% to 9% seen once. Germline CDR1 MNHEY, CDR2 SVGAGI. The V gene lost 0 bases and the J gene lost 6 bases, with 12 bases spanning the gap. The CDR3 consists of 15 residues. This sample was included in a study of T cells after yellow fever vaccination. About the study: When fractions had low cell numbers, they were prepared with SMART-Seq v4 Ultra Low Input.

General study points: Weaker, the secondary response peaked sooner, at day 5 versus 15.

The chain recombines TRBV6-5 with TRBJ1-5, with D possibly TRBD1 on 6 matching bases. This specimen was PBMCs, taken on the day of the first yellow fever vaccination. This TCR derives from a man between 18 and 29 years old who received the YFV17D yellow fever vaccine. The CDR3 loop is CASSYSAGERQPQHF. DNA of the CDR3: TGTGCCAGCAGTTACTCGGCAGGGGAGCGTCAGCCCCAGCATTTT.